This T cell receptor beta chain stems from a study of shared clonotypes between healthy human individuals. Study conclusions and caveats: What naive subsets generally showed was a larger estimated richness than memory subsets showed. A limitation of the genetic and exposure-history diversity represented arose from few donors. Generation probability values for non-shared clonotypes were lower than those for clonotypes shared by all four donors.

From CD4+ cells came CD45RA+ naive and CD45RA-negative memory subsets. For this clone: Antigen unknown.

The assay was immunoSEQ multiplex PCR, and TCRdb's table has in-frame clones only and misses some. Of some 500,000 clones listed, 90% to 97% are singletons. The V segment lost 7 bases and the J segment 0 bases; nucleotides outside the gene matches: 14. Germline V gives CDR1 SNHLY, CDR2 FYNNEI. The CDR3 spans 17 residues. The sequenced sample was naive CD4+ T cells sorted from blood. Sample subset: CD45RA+ positively selected. The origin of this receptor is a woman younger than 45 in good health. The rearrangement links TRBV2 to TRBJ2-5; TRBD2 matches 7 bases. CDR3 sequence: CASKQEPRSGNQETQYF. CDR3 coding DNA: TGTGCCAGCAAGCAGGAGCCACGGAGCGGGAACCAAGAGACCCAGTACTTC.